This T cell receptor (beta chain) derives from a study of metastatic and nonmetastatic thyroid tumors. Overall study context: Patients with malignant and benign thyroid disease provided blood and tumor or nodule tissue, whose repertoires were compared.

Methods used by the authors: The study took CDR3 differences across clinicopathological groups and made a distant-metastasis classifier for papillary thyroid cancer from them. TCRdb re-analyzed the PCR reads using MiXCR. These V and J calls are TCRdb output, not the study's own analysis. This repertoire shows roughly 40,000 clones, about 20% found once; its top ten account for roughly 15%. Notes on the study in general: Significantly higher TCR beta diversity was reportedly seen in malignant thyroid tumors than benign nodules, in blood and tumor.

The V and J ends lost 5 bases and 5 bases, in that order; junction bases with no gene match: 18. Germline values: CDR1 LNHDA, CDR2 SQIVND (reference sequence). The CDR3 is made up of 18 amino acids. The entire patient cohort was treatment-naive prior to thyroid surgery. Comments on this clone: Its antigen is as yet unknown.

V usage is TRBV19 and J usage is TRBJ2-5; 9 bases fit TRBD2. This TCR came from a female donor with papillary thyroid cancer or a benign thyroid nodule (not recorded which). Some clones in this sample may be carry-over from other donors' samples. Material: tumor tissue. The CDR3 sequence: CASSPGEALAGRGETQYF. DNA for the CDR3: TGTGCCAGTAGTCCCGGCGAGGCTCTAGCGGGGAGAGGGGAGACCCAGTACTTC.